These T cell receptor beta chains were read from a single sample in a study of blood T cell repertoires in COVID-19. TCRdb's copy holds only in-frame clones and misses some; the assay was immunoSEQ multiplex PCR. The sample shows more than 85,000 clones, roughly 84% of them seen only once. Sequenced: peripheral blood. The receptors originated from a woman in her sixties with acute or convalescent COVID-19. The CDR3 runs from the conserved cysteine through the conserved F or W. D genes are given only for firm matches. Part of the rows lack a size; the others show once, few, many or a class for expanded clones.

j_gene | abundance | v_gene | d_gene | CDR3aa | CDR3nt
TRBJ1-5 | NA | TRBV19 | TRBD1 | CASSGTGHLSNQPQHF | TGTGCCAGTTCCGGGACAGGGCATCTCAGCAATCAGCCCCAGCATTTT
TRBJ1-5 | once | TRBV6-5 | NA | CASAPERALNQPQHF | TGTGCCAGTGCCCCGGAGAGGGCTTTAAATCAGCCCCAGCATTTT
TRBJ2-1 | NA | TRBV7-2 | TRBD2 | CASSLEPSGGANNEQFF | TGTGCCAGCAGCTTGGAGCCTAGCGGGGGGGCTAACAATGAGCAGTTCTTC
TRBJ1-1 | NA | TRBV3-1/TRBV3-2 | NA | CASSQANRGTEAFF | TGTGCCAGCAGCCAAGCTAATCGAGGAACTGAAGCTTTCTTT
TRBJ1-6 | NA | TRBV4-3 | NA | CASSQVVQGTNFDSPLHF | TGCGCCAGCAGCCAAGTGGTCCAGGGTACAAATTTTGATTCACCCCTCCACTTT
TRBJ1-6 | NA | TRBV2 | NA | CASSPGQPNSPLHF | TGTGCCAGCAGCCCCGGACAGCCCAATTCACCCCTCCACTTT
TRBJ1-3 | NA | TRBV6-6 | NA | CASSYNRGSGNTIYF | TGTGCCAGCAGTTACAACCGGGGCTCTGGAAACACCATATATTTT
TRBJ1-2 | once | TRBV5-1 | TRBD1 | CASSRDRDNYGYTF | TGCGCCAGCAGCCGGGACAGGGATAACTATGGCTACACCTTC
TRBJ1-2 | NA | TRBV6-2/TRBV6-3 | NA | CASSTAQGSYYGYTF | TGTGCCAGCAGTACCGCACAGGGTTCCTACTATGGCTACACCTTC
TRBJ1-2 | NA | TRBV19 | TRBD1 | CASSTGTGGTYGYTF | TGTGCCAGTAGTACCGGGACAGGGGGAACCTATGGCTACACCTTC
TRBJ2-3 | NA | TRBV29-1 | NA | CSVVMEADTQYF | TGCAGCGTTGTTATGGAGGCTGATACGCAGTATTTT
TRBJ1-2 | NA | TRBV9 | TRBD1 | CASSPQQGYGYTF | TGTGCCAGCAGCCCCCAACAGGGGTATGGCTACACCTTC
TRBJ1-2 | NA | TRBV3-1/TRBV3-2 | NA | CASSEGLYGYTF | TGTGCCAGCAGCGAGGGTTTATATGGCTACACCTTC
TRBJ2-6 | NA | TRBV30 | TRBD1 | CAWYRDRGRSGANVLTF | TGTGCCTGGTACCGGGACAGGGGGCGTTCTGGGGCCAACGTCCTGACTTTC
TRBJ1-6 | few | TRBV7-2 | NA | CATNERPNSPLHF | TGTGCCACCAATGAGCGCCCTAATTCACCCCTCCACTTT
TRBJ1-4 | NA | TRBV7-2 | NA | CASSSLGARGEKLFF | TGTGCCAGCAGCTCTCTGGGGGCGAGGGGTGAAAAACTGTTTTTT
TRBJ1-5 | once | TRBV10-1 | TRBD1 | CASSESVGQGEQPQHF | TGCGCCAGCAGTGAGTCGGTGGGACAGGGAGAACAGCCCCAGCATTTT
TRBJ2-5 | NA | TRBV19 | TRBD2 | CASSINRGAQYF | TGTGCCAGTAGTATAAACCGGGGGGCCCAGTACTTC
TRBJ1-3 | NA | TRBV7-9 | TRBD1 | CASSRSTGLQGIGNTIYF | TGTGCCAGCAGCCGCAGCACGGGGCTACAGGGGATCGGAAACACCATATATTTT
TRBJ2-3 | NA | TRBV3-1/TRBV3-2 | NA | CASSQDLRSLAGRTDTQYF | TGTGCCAGCAGCCAAGATTTAAGGTCGTTGGCAGGGCGGACAGATACGCAGTATTTT
TRBJ1-1 | NA | TRBV6-5 | NA | CASSYSGAGTEAFF | TGTGCCAGCAGTTACTCGGGCGCCGGCACTGAAGCTTTCTTT
TRBJ2-7 | NA | TRBV18 | TRBD2 | CASSPTGTSAYEQYF | TGTGCCAGCTCACCAACCGGGACTAGCGCCTACGAGCAGTACTTC
TRBJ2-7 | NA | TRBV11-2 | TRBD1 | CASSLSDRGPYEQYF | TGTGCCAGCAGCCTCTCCGACAGGGGACCCTACGAGCAGTACTTC
TRBJ1-1 | NA | TRBV9 | NA | CASSRQSTEAFF | TGTGCCAGCAGTCGTCAGTCTACTGAAGCTTTCTTT
TRBJ2-5 | once | TRBV18 | TRBD1 | CASSHNRDRGYQETQYF | TGTGCCAGCTCACACAATCGGGACAGGGGGTACCAAGAGACCCAGTACTTC
TRBJ2-7 | NA | TRBV19 | TRBD1 | CASSNRDSSYEQYF | TGTGCCAGTAGTAACCGGGACAGCTCCTACGAGCAGTACTTC